These 30 T cell receptor beta chains were sequenced from one sample in a study of blood T cell repertoires in COVID-19. The repertoire was sequenced with immunoSEQ multiplex PCR; TCRdb's copy has only in-frame clones and lacks some. This sample carries over 75,000 clones, 84% of them seen once, and the ten largest clones take approximately 20%. Input material: peripheral blood. Receptors were obtained from a woman aged 45-65 years with acute or convalescent COVID-19.

This clone was counted a single time. The chain has TRBV11-2 and TRBJ1-1, with unresolved D. The V gene lost 2 bases and the J gene lost 0 bases, with 13 bases spanning the gap. The CDR3 sequence is 16 residues long. In germline, CDR1 is SGHAT, CDR2 FQNNGV. For the CDR3, the DNA is TGTGCCAGCAGCTTATTGCCAGGAGGCATGAACACTGAAGCTTTCTTT. Protein product: CASSLLPGGMNTEAFF.

The DNA of the CDR3 is TGTGCCAGCAGCTTCCTCTCTGGAAACACCATATATTTT. Protein sequence: CASSFLSGNTIYF. The rearrangement uses TRBV7-8 and TRBJ1-3, with D unresolved. V lost 3 bases and J 0 bases, leaving 3 bases between the germline ends. The CDR3 sequence is 13 residues long. The germline CDR1 and CDR2 sequences are SGHVS and FQNEAQ.

The rearrangement links TRBV7-2 to TRBJ2-3, with 8 bases lining up with TRBD2. With 2 bases clipped from V and 3 bases from J, the junction kept 4 bases outside the gene matches. This CDR3 comprises 15 residues. CDR1 and CDR2 from the germline V gene are SGHTA and FQGNSA. CDR3 amino acids: CASSLLAGSTDTQYF. DNA for the CDR3: TGTGCCAGCAGCTTACTAGCGGGTTCGACAGATACGCAGTATTTT.

CDR3 residues: CAWSLQLVPGVNTEAFF. The CDR3 nucleotides read TGTGCCTGGAGTCTACAACTTGTGCCAGGGGTGAACACTGAAGCTTTCTTT. The V call is TRBV30, the J call TRBJ1-1; possibly TRBD1 for D (6 bases). CDR3 length: 17 residues. Germline V lookup: CDR1 GTSNPN, CDR2 SVGIG (reference sequence). The ends were cut back, 2 bases at V and 0 bases at J, with 19 bases in the middle.

The chain has TRBV6-6 and TRBJ1-5; 7 bases line up with TRBD1. Germline assignment: CDR1 MNHNY and CDR2 SVGAGI (reference sequence). CDR3 length: 14 residues. The junction had 5 bases not matched to a gene; V was cut back by 6 bases and J by 3 bases. CDR3 sequence reads: CASRGGQLNQPQHF. CDR3 DNA sequence: TGTGCCAGCAGGGGGGGACAGCTCAATCAGCCCCAGCATTTT.

The chain carries TRBV5-5 and TRBJ1-6; 7 bases match TRBD1. CDR3 length equals 16 residues. From germline, CDR1 is SGHKS and CDR2 YYEKEE (reference sequence). V dropped 4 bases and J dropped 6; count of bases not matched to a gene: 10. This CDR3 reads CASSPTRQGGNSPLHF. CDR3 coding DNA: TGTGCCAGCAGCCCCACCCGACAGGGAGGTAATTCACCCCTCCACTTT.

This clone has just one count. J is TRBJ2-7 and V is TRBV29-1; 7 bases agree with TRBD1. The CDR3 spans 11 residues. The ends lost 6 bases at V and 3 bases at J; junction bases unmatched: 2. The germline V gene encodes CDR1 SQVTM and CDR2 ANQGSEA. CDR3 loop: CSVTGNYEQYF. The CDR3 DNA sequence: TGCAGCGTGACAGGGAACTACGAGCAGTACTTC.

The rearrangement joins TRBV2 to TRBJ1-6, with D possibly matching TRBD1 (5 bases). The CDR3 runs 15 residues. Germline CDR1 is SNHLY and CDR2 is FYNNEI. Trimming took off 6 bases at V and 0 bases at J, with 9 bases between the two ends. CDR3 region: CASRTAFSYNSPLHF. The CDR3 DNA reads as TGTGCCAGCAGGACAGCCTTCTCCTATAATTCACCCCTCCACTTT.

This sequence joins TRBV15 and TRBJ1-3; D gene ambiguous. Trimming took 0 bases from V and 4 from J, leaving 10 bases between them. The CDR3 is 15 amino acids. Germline values: CDR1 LNHNV, CDR2 YYDKDF (reference sequence). The CDR3 nucleotides read TGTGCCACCAGCAGAGATAGAGGGCAAGGAAACACCATATATTTT. Amino acids: CATSRDRGQGNTIYF. Drawing the rest from reference TRBV15 and TRBJ1-3, the complete variable domain is DAMVIQNPRYQVTQFGKPVTLSCSQTLNHNVMYWYQQKSSQAPKLLFHYYDKDFNNEADTPDNFQSRRPNTSFCFLDIRSPGLGDTAMYLCATSRDRGQGNTIYFGEGSWLTVV.

This sequence joins TRBV12-3 or TRBV12-4 and TRBJ1-1; D uncertain. This CDR3 is built from 13 residues. V was trimmed by 2 bases and J by 2 bases, leaving 6 bases between them. The CDR3 bases are TGTGCCAGCAGTTTAAATAGAAACACTGAAGCTTTCTTT. This translates into CASSLNRNTEAFF.

This clone was seen only a few times. The chain carries TRBV30 and TRBJ2-1, with 9 positions matching TRBD2. The CDR3 consists of 13 residues. Unmatched junction bases numbered 0, after V lost 1 base and J lost 5 bases. CDR1 and CDR2 from the germline V gene are GTSNPN and SVGIG (reference sequence). The CDR3 DNA reads TGTGCCTGGAGTGGACTAGCGGACAATGAGCAGTTCTTC. Translation: CAWSGLADNEQFF.

The J gene is TRBJ1-1, the V gene TRBV3-1 (or the pseudogene TRBV3-2); D not certain. The V gene lost 6 bases and the J gene lost 0 bases, with 5 bases spanning the gap. This CDR3 has 12 residues. Germline CDR1 is LGHDT and CDR2 is YNNKEL (reference sequence). DNA of the CDR3: TGTGCCAGCAGGCAGATGAACACTGAAGCTTTCTTT. It specifies CASRQMNTEAFF.

The chain combines TRBV19 with TRBJ2-7; 7 bases are shared with TRBD1. This CDR3 is 13 amino acids long. The ends lost 6 bases at V and 0 bases at J; junction bases unmatched: 2. Germline V gene sequence: CDR1 LNHDA, CDR2 SQIVND (reference sequence). The CDR3 loop is CASRGQTSYEQYF. The CDR3 DNA is TGTGCCAGTAGGGGACAGACCTCCTACGAGCAGTACTTC.

This chain joins TRBV2 and TRBJ2-2; 8 bases are shared with TRBD2. This CDR3 is 15 amino acids long. Germline V gene lookup returns CDR1 SNHLY and CDR2 FYNNEI. J gave up 3 bases and V 5 bases, and 5 bases lay outside the gene matches. The CDR3 coding sequence is TGTGCCAGCAGTCCCCGGACTAGCTACACCGGGGAGCTGTTTTTT. Residues: CASSPRTSYTGELFF.

The chain uses TRBV5-4 and TRBJ2-1, with 10 bases lining up with TRBD1. CDR1 SGHNT and CDR2 YYREEE come from the germline V gene (reference sequence). CDR3 size: 13 residues. J lost 6 bases, V lost 4 bases, and 1 base had no gene match. Here the CDR3 DNA reads TGTGCCAGCAGCAGGACAGGGGGCAATGAGCAGTTCTTC. Its protein product is CASSRTGGNEQFF.

V and J are TRBV10-2 and TRBJ2-7, with D possibly being TRBD1 (6 bases). Trimming stripped 4 bases from V and 0 bases from J, with 19 bases between. The CDR3 contains 17 residues. The germline V gene has CDR1 WSHSY and CDR2 SAAADI. CDR3 sequence: CASSGQLGHTSSYEQYF. As DNA, the CDR3 is TGCGCCAGCAGTGGACAACTGGGACATACGAGCTCCTACGAGCAGTACTTC.

The rearrangement uses TRBV7-2 and TRBJ2-7; TRBD2 might be the D (6 bases). The length of the CDR3 is 17 residues. V lost 1 base, J lost 4 bases, and 20 bases lay in between. Per germline, CDR1 SGHTA and CDR2 FQGNSA. The CDR3, as DNA: TGTGCCAGCAGCTTAGTCGTAGAGTTGGTCGGACTATACGAGCAGTACTTC. The encoded protein is CASSLVVELVGLYEQYF.

The chain has TRBV4-1 and TRBJ2-3; 8 bases match TRBD2. The trim removed 5 bases at V and 4 bases at J, leaving 11 bases unmatched. The CDR3 loop spans 16 amino acids. CDR1 MGHRA and CDR2 YSYEKL come from the germline V gene. For the CDR3, the DNA is TGCGCCAGCAGCGCTTTGACTAGCGTGTACTCAGATACGCAGTATTTT. This codes for CASSALTSVYSDTQYF.

This chain connects TRBV5-1 to TRBJ1-5; 9 positions match TRBD1. V shed 4 bases, J shed 4 bases, and the junction held 3 bases outside the gene matches. Germline V CDR1 and CDR2: SGHRS, YFSETQ. CDR3 length: 14 amino acids. The CDR3 sequence: CASSPGTGNQPQHF. CDR3 in DNA: TGCGCCAGCAGCCCCGGGACAGGGAATCAGCCCCAGCATTTT.

V is TRBV27 and J is TRBJ2-5; a weak D match, TRBD2 (6 bases). V was shortened by 6 bases and J by 1 base, with 15 bases between the two germline ends. The CDR3 is made up of 15 amino acids. Germline V lookup: CDR1 MNHEY, CDR2 SMNVEV (reference sequence). The CDR3 sequence is CASRTDSRGQETQYF. As DNA, the CDR3 is TGTGCCAGCAGGACCGACTCGCGGGGCCAAGAGACCCAGTACTTC.

V usage is TRBV28 and J usage is TRBJ2-1; the match to TRBD2 covers 8 bases. Germline loops: CDR1 MDHEN, CDR2 SYDVKM. The ends lost 6 bases at V and 1 base at J; junction bases unmatched: 5. CDR3 length: 15 residues. This CDR3 is CASRKAGVSYNEQFF. CDR3 nucleotides: TGTGCCAGCAGAAAAGCGGGAGTATCCTACAATGAGCAGTTCTTC.

The V gene is TRBV28, the J gene TRBJ2-2; 7 nucleotides align to TRBD2. Per the germline V gene, CDR1 is MDHEN and CDR2 is SYDVKM. V lost 6 bases, J lost 1 base, and 5 bases stayed unmatched. The CDR3 covers 15 residues. The chain's CDR3 is CASRTGLLNTGELFF. For the CDR3, the DNA is TGTGCCAGCAGAACGGGACTATTGAACACCGGGGAGCTGTTTTTT.

The chain couples TRBV29-1 to TRBJ2-3; TRBD2 matches at 9 bases. The CDR3 has 16 amino acids. The trim removed 3 bases at V and 3 bases at J, leaving 10 bases unmatched. In germline, CDR1 is SQVTM, CDR2 ANQGSEA. The chain's CDR3 is CSVEGIAGVGTDTQYF. CDR3 in DNA: TGCAGCGTTGAGGGGATAGCGGGAGTTGGAACAGATACGCAGTATTTT.

This chain joins TRBV6-6 and TRBJ1-6; no reliable D call. Germline CDR1 MNHNY, CDR2 SVGAGI (reference sequence). CDR3 length: 15 amino acids. Trimming cost V 4 bases and J 7 bases, with 14 bases left between them. CDR3 DNA: TGTGCCAGCAGTTCCTTGGAGGGAGGGAATTCACCCCTCCACTTT. Translated: CASSSLEGGNSPLHF.

This sequence joins TRBV6-5 and TRBJ1-5; the D is unclear. Per germline, CDR1 MNHEY and CDR2 SVGAGI. This CDR3 region has 15 residues. V was cut by 6 bases and J by 0 bases, with 12 bases left in between. In nucleotides, the CDR3 is TGTGCCAGCAGGGCCGGGAAAAATAGCAATCAGCCCCAGCATTTT. It encodes CASRAGKNSNQPQHF.

This clone was observed once. V usage is TRBV5-6 and J usage is TRBJ2-2, with 11 bases matching TRBD1. The trim removed 0 bases at V and 2 bases at J, leaving 6 bases unmatched. The CDR3 contains 18 residues. Germline V CDR1 and CDR2: SGHDT, YYEEEE. The CDR3 here is CASSLVVGTGGNTGELFF. CDR3 nucleotides: TGTGCCAGCAGCTTGGTTGTTGGGACAGGGGGTAACACCGGGGAGCTGTTTTTT. Looking up the rest from reference TRBV5-6 and TRBJ2-2 gives the full variable domain: DAGVTQSPTHLIKTRGQQVTLRCSPKSGHDTVSWYQQALGQGPQFIFQYYEEEERQRGNFPDRFSGHQFPNYSSELNVNALLLGDSALYLCASSLVVGTGGNTGELFFGEGSRLTVL.

This chain uses TRBV5-6 with TRBJ1-3; D is possibly TRBD1 (5 bases). CDR3 length: 15 residues. The V end was cut by 0 bases, the J end by 4 bases, with 11 bases between. Per the germline V gene, CDR1 is SGHDT and CDR2 is YYEEEE. The CDR3 loop is CASSLGQLPGNTIYF. CDR3 DNA sequence: TGTGCCAGCAGCTTGGGACAGCTCCCAGGAAACACCATATATTTT.

The chain employs TRBV7-6 and TRBJ2-7, with TRBD1 identical over 9 bases. This CDR3 has 15 amino acids. Germline CDR1 reads SGHVS; CDR2 reads FNYEAQ. Losses at the gene ends were 5 bases for V and 3 bases for J; bases not matched to a gene: 8. CDR3: CASSRQTGGNYEQYF. The CDR3 bases are TGTGCCAGCAGCCGCCAGACAGGGGGAAACTACGAGCAGTACTTC.

The chain joins TRBV28 to TRBJ2-3; 7 nucleotides line up with TRBD1. The length of the CDR3 is 15 residues. Germline-derived CDR1 and CDR2 are MDHEN and SYDVKM. Unmatched junction bases numbered 6, after V lost 3 bases and J lost 3 bases. CDR3 loop: CASSFATGWTDTQYF. As DNA, the CDR3 is TGTGCCAGCAGTTTTGCGACAGGGTGGACAGATACGCAGTATTTT.

This clone showed up just once. This chain uses TRBV19 with TRBJ1-2; TRBD1 matches 7 bases. Trimming took 3 bases from V and 0 from J; bases not matched to a gene: 10. This CDR3 contains 17 residues. Germline assignment: CDR1 LNHDA and CDR2 SQIVND (reference sequence). Written as DNA, the CDR3 is TGTGCCAGTAGTATGACAGGGAGCGGAATAGCTAACTATGGCTACACCTTC. Translated: CASSMTGSGIANYGYTF.